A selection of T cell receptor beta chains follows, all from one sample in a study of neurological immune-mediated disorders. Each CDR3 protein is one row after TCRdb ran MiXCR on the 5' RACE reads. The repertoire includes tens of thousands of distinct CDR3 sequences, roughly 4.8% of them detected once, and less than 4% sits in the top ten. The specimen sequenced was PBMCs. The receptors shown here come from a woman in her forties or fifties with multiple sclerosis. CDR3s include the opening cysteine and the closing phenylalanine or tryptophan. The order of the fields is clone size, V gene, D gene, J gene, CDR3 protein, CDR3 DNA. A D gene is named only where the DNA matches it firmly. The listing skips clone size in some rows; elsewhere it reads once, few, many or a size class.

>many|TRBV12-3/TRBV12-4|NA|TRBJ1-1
CASSLGVGYTEAFF
TGTGCCAGCAGTTTAGGGGTTGGTTACACTGAAGCTTTCTTT
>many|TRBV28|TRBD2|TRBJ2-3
CASSFLAGTDTQYF
TGTGCCAGCAGTTTTCTAGCGGGGACAGATACGCAGTATTTT
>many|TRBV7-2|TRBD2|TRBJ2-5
CASSRNRGGRGETQYF
TGTGCCAGCAGTCGGAACCGGGGGGGCCGCGGAGAGACCCAGTACTTC
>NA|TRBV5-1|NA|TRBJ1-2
CASSLVTGALSYGYTF
TGCGCCAGCAGCTTGGTAACAGGCGCCCTCAGCTATGGCTACACCTTC
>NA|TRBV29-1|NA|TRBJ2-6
CSVGLSGANVLTF
TGCAGCGTTGGACTGTCTGGGGCCAACGTCCTGACTTTC
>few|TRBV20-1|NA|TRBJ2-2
CSAREPGPGELFF
TGCAGTGCTAGAGAGCCCGGTCCCGGGGAGCTGTTTTTT
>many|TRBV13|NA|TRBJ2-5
CASSLGGNQETQYF
TGTGCCAGCAGCTTAGGGGGAAACCAAGAGACCCAGTACTTC
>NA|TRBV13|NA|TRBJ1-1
CASSYLAPGPNTEAFF
TGTGCCAGCAGCTATCTCGCTCCGGGACCTAACACTGAAGCTTTCTTT
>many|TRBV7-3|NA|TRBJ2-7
CASRAIPGRHSSSYEQYF
TGTGCCAGCAGGGCCATCCCGGGACGGCACTCGAGCTCCTACGAGCAGTACTTC
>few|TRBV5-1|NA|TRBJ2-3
CASSSRGTADTQYF
TGCGCCAGCAGCTCCCGGGGGACAGCAGATACGCAGTATTTT
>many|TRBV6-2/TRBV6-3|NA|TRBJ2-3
CASSWTELDTQYF
TGTGCCAGCAGTTGGACCGAGTTAGATACGCAGTATTTT
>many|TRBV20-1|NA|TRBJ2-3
CSAREWADTQYF
TGCAGTGCTAGAGAGTGGGCAGATACGCAGTATTTT
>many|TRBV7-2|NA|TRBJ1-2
CASSLGGIGGYTF
TGTGCCAGCAGCTTAGGAGGGATAGGCGGCTACACCTTC
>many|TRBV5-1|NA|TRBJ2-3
CASSTGTPQDTQYF
TGCGCCAGCAGCACCGGGACACCGCAAGATACGCAGTATTTT
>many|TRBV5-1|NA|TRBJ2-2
CASLRTQGTSNTGELFF
TGCGCCAGTTTGCGGACACAGGGAACTTCGAACACCGGGGAGCTGTTTTTT
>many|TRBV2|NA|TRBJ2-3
CASVQLMGSDTQYF
TGTGCCAGCGTTCAGTTGATGGGTTCGGATACGCAGTATTTT
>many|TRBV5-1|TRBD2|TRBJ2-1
CASSQPSGGADEQFF
TGCGCCAGCAGCCAACCTAGCGGGGGGGCGGATGAGCAGTTCTTC
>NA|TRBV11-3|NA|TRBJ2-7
CASATGQSSYEQYF
TGTGCCAGCGCTACAGGTCAGAGCTCCTACGAGCAGTACTTC
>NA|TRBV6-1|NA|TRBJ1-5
CASSPGQINQPQHF
TGTGCCAGCAGTCCTGGACAGATCAATCAGCCCCAGCATTTT
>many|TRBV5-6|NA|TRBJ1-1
CASSNRWTEAFF
TGTGCCAGCAGCAACCGTTGGACTGAAGCTTTCTTT
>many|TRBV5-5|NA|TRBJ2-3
CASRPNSRGPRHTQYF
TGTGCCAGCAGACCAAACTCACGGGGACCGCGGCATACGCAGTATTTT
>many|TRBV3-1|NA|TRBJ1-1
CASRLDRNTEAFF
TGTGCCAGCAGACTGGACAGGAACACTGAAGCTTTCTTT
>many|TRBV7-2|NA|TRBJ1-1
CASSGGGRTEAFF
TGTGCCAGCAGCGGCGGTGGGAGAACTGAAGCTTTCTTT
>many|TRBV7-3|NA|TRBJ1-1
CASSVGPGNTEAFF
TGTGCCAGCAGCGTGGGACCGGGGAACACTGAAGCTTTCTTT
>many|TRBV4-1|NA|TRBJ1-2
CASSQGGGYTF
TGCGCCAGCAGCCAAGGGGGAGGCTACACCTTC
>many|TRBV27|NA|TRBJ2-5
CASSTQGTQYF
TGTGCCAGCAGTACCCAAGGGACCCAGTACTTC
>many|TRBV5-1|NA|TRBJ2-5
CASSEGDGNQETQYF
TGCGCCAGCAGCGAAGGTGACGGGAACCAAGAGACCCAGTACTTC
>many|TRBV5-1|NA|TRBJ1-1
CASSLVGPNTEAFF
TGCGCCAGCAGCTTGGTAGGGCCGAACACTGAAGCTTTCTTT
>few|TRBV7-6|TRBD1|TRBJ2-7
CASSLAQGYEQYF
TGTGCCAGCAGCTTAGCACAGGGGTACGAGCAGTACTTC
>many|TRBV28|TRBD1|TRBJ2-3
CASREQTGTPDTQYF
TGTGCCAGCAGGGAGCAGACAGGGACCCCAGATACGCAGTATTTT
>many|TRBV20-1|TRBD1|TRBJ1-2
CSASTGAGYTF
TGCAGTGCTAGTACAGGGGCTGGCTACACCTTC
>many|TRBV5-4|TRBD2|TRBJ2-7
CASSLDLAGQYEQYF
TGTGCCAGCAGCTTGGATCTAGCGGGGCAATACGAGCAGTACTTC
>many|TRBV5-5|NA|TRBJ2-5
CASSLFNAETQYF
TGTGCCAGCAGCTTGTTTAACGCGGAGACCCAGTACTTC
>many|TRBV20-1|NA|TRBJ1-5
CSAREYGTSNQPQNF
TGCAGTGCTAGAGAGTACGGGACTAGCAATCAGCCCCAGAATTTT
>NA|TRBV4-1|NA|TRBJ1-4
CASSQVSTGLNEKLFF
TGCGCCAGCAGCCAAGTTTCCACAGGGTTGAATGAAAAACTGTTTTTT
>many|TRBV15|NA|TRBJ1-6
CATSRIGANSPLHF
TGTGCCACCAGCAGGATTGGGGCTAATTCACCCCTCCACTTT
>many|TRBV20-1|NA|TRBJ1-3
CSADFDSHLGNTIYF
TGCAGTGCCGACTTCGACAGCCATCTTGGAAACACCATATATTTT
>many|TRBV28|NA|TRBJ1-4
CASSLAGNEKLFF
TGTGCCAGCAGTTTGGCCGGGAATGAAAAACTGTTTTTT
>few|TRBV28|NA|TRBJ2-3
CASRSTGEGDTQYF
TGTGCCAGCAGAAGCACAGGCGAGGGAGATACGCAGTATTTT
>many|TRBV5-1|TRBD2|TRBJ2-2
CASSTGTSGGAHTGELFF
TGCGCCAGCAGTACCGGGACTAGCGGGGGGGCCCACACCGGGGAGCTGTTTTTT
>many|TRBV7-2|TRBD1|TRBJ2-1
CASSLRDRSYNEQFF
TGTGCCAGCAGCTTACGGGACAGGAGTTACAATGAGCAGTTCTTC
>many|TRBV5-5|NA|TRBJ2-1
CASSIDSYNEQFF
TGTGCCAGCAGCATAGACAGCTACAATGAGCAGTTCTTC
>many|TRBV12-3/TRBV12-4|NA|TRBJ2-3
CASSFGTRTDTQYF
TGTGCCAGCAGTTTCGGGACAAGAACAGATACGCAGTATTTT
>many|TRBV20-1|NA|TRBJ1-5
CSASDGESDQPQHF
TGCAGTGCTAGTGATGGGGAGTCAGATCAGCCCCAGCATTTT
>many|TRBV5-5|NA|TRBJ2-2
CASSFILTGELFF
TGTGCCAGCAGCTTTATCTTGACCGGGGAGCTGTTTTTT
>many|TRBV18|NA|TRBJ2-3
CASSPNRADTQYF
TGTGCCAGCTCACCGAACAGGGCAGATACGCAGTATTTT
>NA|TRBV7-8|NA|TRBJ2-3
CASSRMGVRVWDTQYF
TGTGCCAGCAGCCGCATGGGGGTCAGGGTCTGGGATACGCAGTATTTT
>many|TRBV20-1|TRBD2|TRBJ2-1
CSASEASGGYNEQFF
TGCAGTGCTAGTGAGGCTAGCGGGGGGTACAATGAGCAGTTCTTC
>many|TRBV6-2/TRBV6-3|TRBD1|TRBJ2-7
CASSYPGQGTYEQYF
TGTGCCAGCAGTTACCCGGGACAGGGGACCTACGAGCAGTACTTC
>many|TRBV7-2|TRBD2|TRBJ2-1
CASSLTSLAGDPSYNEQFF
TGTGCCAGCAGCTTAACGAGCCTAGCGGGGGACCCTTCCTACAATGAGCAGTTCTTC
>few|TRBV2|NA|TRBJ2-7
CASSTGHGLLEQYF
TGTGCCAGCTCTACAGGGCATGGTCTGCTTGAGCAGTACTTC
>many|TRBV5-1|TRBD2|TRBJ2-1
CASSQTSGEVNEQFF
TGCGCCAGCAGCCAAACTAGCGGGGAGGTCAATGAGCAGTTCTTC
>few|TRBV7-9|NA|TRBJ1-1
CASSLDRPNTEAFF
TGTGCCAGCAGTCTAGACAGACCGAACACTGAAGCTTTCTTT
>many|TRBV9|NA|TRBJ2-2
CASSVDSYTGELFF
TGTGCCAGCAGCGTAGACAGCTACACCGGGGAGCTGTTTTTT
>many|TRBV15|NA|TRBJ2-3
CATSKPPTDTQYF
TGTGCCACCAGCAAGCCCCCAACAGATACGCAGTATTTT
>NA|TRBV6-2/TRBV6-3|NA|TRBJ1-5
CASSYSSGVGNQPQNF
TGTGCCAGCAGTTACTCATCAGGGGTAGGGAATCAGCCCCAGAATTTT
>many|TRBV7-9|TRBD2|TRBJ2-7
CASSPIDGGLAGSQEEQYF
TGTGCCAGCAGCCCCATTGATGGTGGACTAGCGGGATCTCAGGAAGAGCAGTACTTC
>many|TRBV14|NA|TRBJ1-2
CASSQGLWAGYYGYTF
TGTGCCAGCAGCCAAGGGCTTTGGGCAGGGTACTATGGCTACACCTTC